Described below is a single TCR beta chain sequence and its context. This sample is part of a study of blood T cell repertoires in COVID-19. The wider study: Donors in the United States, Italy and Spain gave samples during acute or convalescent COVID-19. Sources were T cells, B-cell-depleted T cells, or PBMCs; the material itself was cDNA or gDNA.

In the authors' workflow: Nucleated cell counts were estimated from reference gene primer amplification. Libraries were prepared by immunoSEQ multiplex PCR; TCRdb keeps only in-frame clonotypes and omits some of them. V, J and clone size derive from that table, while D and trimming were established from the DNA sequence. The repertoire has some 250,000 clones, 70% to 90% of them found once; the top ten carry over 9.5%. CDR3 length: 13 amino acids. Germline V gives CDR1 SGHTA, CDR2 FQGNSA. Trimming took 1 base from V and 12 from J, leaving 13 bases between them. The Seattle patients joined while their infection was active and were tracked longitudinally afterward.

This sequence was found in a woman in her twenties or thirties with COVID-19, enrolled during active disease. Material for sequencing was peripheral blood. The V and J genes are TRBV7-2 and TRBJ2-1; a weak D match, TRBD2 (5 bases). CDR3 residues: CASSLGWTRGQFF. The CDR3 region has the DNA TGTGCCAGCAGCTTAGGGTGGACTCGTGGGCAGTTCTTC.